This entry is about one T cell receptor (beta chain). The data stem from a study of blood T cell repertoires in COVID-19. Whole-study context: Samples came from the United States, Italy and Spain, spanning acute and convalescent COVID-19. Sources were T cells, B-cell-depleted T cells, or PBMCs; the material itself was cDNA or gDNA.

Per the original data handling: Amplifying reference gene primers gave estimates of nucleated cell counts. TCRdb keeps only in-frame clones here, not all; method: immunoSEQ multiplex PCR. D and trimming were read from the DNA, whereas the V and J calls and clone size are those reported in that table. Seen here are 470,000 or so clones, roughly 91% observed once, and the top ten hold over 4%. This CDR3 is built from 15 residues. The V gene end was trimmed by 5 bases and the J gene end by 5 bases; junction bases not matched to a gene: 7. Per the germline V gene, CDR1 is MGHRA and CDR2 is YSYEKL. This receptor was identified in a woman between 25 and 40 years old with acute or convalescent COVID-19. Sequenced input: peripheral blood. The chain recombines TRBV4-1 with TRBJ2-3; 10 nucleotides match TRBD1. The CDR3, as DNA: TGCGCCAGCAGCTGGGACAGGGGTGCGGGAGATACGCAGTATTTT. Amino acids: CASSWDRGAGDTQYF.